What follows are 20 T cell receptor beta chains derived from one specimen sequenced in a study of T cells in Graves' hyperthyroidism and ophthalmopathy (dated by TCRdb to the late 2010s). The receptor library was made with multiplex PCR. Instrument used: Illumina HiSeq 2000. TCR beta CDR3 regions were amplified from RNA transcripts. The first round of RT-PCR for the TCR CDR3 was performed with the HTBI primer set and the Qiagen OneStep RT-PCR kit. In-frame beta chains were kept once TCRdb had trimmed the public reads at Q25 with fastp and called clones with MiXCR. CDR3 protein duplicates are merged, each entry listing the most common genes and DNA. Across this sample there are under 400,000 distinct CDR3 sequences, with 15% to 20% seen only once. Roughly 16% of the sample is taken by the ten largest. Sequencing used blood. All receptors come from a woman between 40 and 50 years old with Graves' ophthalmopathy.

This clonotype was seen at least ten times. The chain is built from TRBV29-1 and TRBJ2-7; weak D call: TRBD1 (6 bases). CDR3 length: 16 amino acids. The V gene lost 3 bases and the J gene lost 0 bases, with 18 bases spanning the gap. Germline V gene data show CDR1 as SQVTM and CDR2 as ANQGSEA. This CDR3 reads CSVEDRANKGSYEQYF. CDR3 sequence (DNA): TGCAGCGTTGAGGACAGAGCCAATAAAGGCTCCTACGAGCAGTACTTC.

The chain is built from TRBV7-2 and TRBJ1-1; no clear D gene. Germline loops: CDR1 SGHTA, CDR2 FQGNSA. V lost 1 base to trimming and J lost 7 bases, with 7 bases between them. The CDR3 sequence is 12 residues long. The CDR3 loop is CASSLGGLEAFF. The CDR3 DNA reads as TGTGCCAGCAGCTTAGGGGGTCTTGAAGCTTTCTTT.

This clonotype was seen at least ten times. This chain connects TRBV6-1 to TRBJ2-7; TRBD2 is a possible D gene (5 bases). The CDR3 is 13 residues long. In germline, CDR1 is MNHNS, CDR2 SASEGT. Trimming took off 6 bases at V and 0 bases at J, with 9 bases between the two ends. The CDR3 DNA follows: TGTGCCAGCAGCCAAGCGGACTCCTACGAGCAGTACTTC. Translating gives CASSQADSYEQYF.

The V and J genes are TRBV4-1 and TRBJ1-2; weak D call: TRBD1 (5 bases). V shed 1 base and J shed 8 bases, with 14 bases lying between them. The CDR3 is 14 residues long. CDR1 and CDR2 from the germline V gene are MGHRA and YSYEKL. The CDR3 DNA reads TGCGCCAGCAGCCAAGTGAGGGCAGGGAACGGCTACACCTTC. Protein product: CASSQVRAGNGYTF.

The table lists this clonotype with many counts. This chain connects TRBV20-1 to TRBJ2-5, with D maybe TRBD1 (6 bases). V shed 1 base and J shed 1 base, with 10 bases lying between them. Germline V CDR1 and CDR2: DFQATT, SNEGSKA (reference sequence). This CDR3 is 14 amino acids long. The DNA for the CDR3 is TGCAGTGCTAGAGGTCAGGGGAGCCAAGAGACCCAGTACTTC. The encoded protein is CSARGQGSQETQYF.

This clonotype was seen many times. The chain joins TRBV27 to TRBJ2-7; 12 nucleotides line up with TRBD2. There are 15 residues in the CDR3. V gave up 5 bases and J gave up 7 bases; unmatched junction bases: 9. Germline V gene data show CDR1 as MNHEY and CDR2 as SMNVEV (reference sequence). As DNA, the CDR3 is TGTGCCAGCAGTCTAGCGGGAGGGCGGAGTGGGGAGCAGTACTTC. Encoded protein: CASSLAGGRSGEQYF.

The rearrangement uses TRBV6-2 or TRBV6-3 and TRBJ1-5; TRBD1 is a possible D gene (6 bases). The CDR3 extends over 15 amino acids. Germline CDR1 is MNHEY and CDR2 is SVGEGT. V lost 2 bases, J lost 3 bases, and 11 bases lay in between. As DNA, the CDR3 is TGTGCCAGCAGTTACAGGGACAACTACAATCAGCCCCAGCATTTT. Residues: CASSYRDNYNQPQHF.

This rearrangement joins TRBV6-2 or TRBV6-3 to TRBJ2-7; TRBD1 matches 8 bases. The CDR3 is made up of 14 amino acids. Germline CDR1 is MNHEY and CDR2 is SVGEGT. With V trimmed by 5 bases and J by 2 bases, 5 bases remained unmatched. This chain's CDR3 is CASSRTGRPYEQYF. CDR3 coding DNA: TGTGCCAGCAGTCGGACAGGGAGACCCTACGAGCAGTACTTC.

This clonotype was seen repeatedly, ten times or more. The chain joins TRBV30 to TRBJ1-2; no definite D call. V was shortened by 7 bases and J by 5 bases, with 14 bases between the two germline ends. Germline CDR1 GTSNPN, CDR2 SVGIG (reference sequence). This CDR3 has 12 residues. The CDR3 is CAYRTVHYGYTF. For the CDR3, the DNA is TGTGCCTACCGGACCGTACATTATGGCTACACCTTC.

This clonotype has ten or more counts. The chain is built from TRBV6-2 or TRBV6-3 and TRBJ2-5; D not certain. The CDR3 is made up of 15 amino acids. CDR1 is MNHEY and CDR2 is SVGEGT in the germline V gene. With 2 bases removed from V and 3 bases from J, the gap between germline ends came to 13 bases. The DNA for the CDR3 is TGTGCCAGCAGTTACCCTTGGACCGATAAAGAGACCCAGTACTTC. Its translation is CASSYPWTDKETQYF.

At least ten counts were recorded for this clonotype. The chain carries TRBV9 and TRBJ2-7, with TRBD2 matching over 9 bases. After removal of 4 bases from V and 5 bases from J, the junction contained 16 bases not matched to a gene. Per the germline V gene, CDR1 is SGDLS and CDR2 is YYNGEE. CDR3 length: 17 residues. Here the CDR3 DNA reads TGTGCCAGCAGCCAGACGGTGGGCGGGAGGGCCCTCGACGAGCAGTACTTC. Translated: CASSQTVGGRALDEQYF. Full variable domain (rest looked up from reference TRBV9 and TRBJ2-7): DSGVTQTPKHLITATGQRVTLRCSPRSGDLSVYWYQQSLDQGLQFLIQYYNGEERAKGNILERFSAQQFPDLHSELNLSSLELGDSALYFCASSQTVGGRALDEQYFGPGTRLTVT.

This clonotype was counted ten times or more. The chain uses TRBV19 and TRBJ2-2; D is undetermined. There are 14 residues in the CDR3. Germline loops: CDR1 LNHDA, CDR2 SQIVND (reference sequence). V lost 3 bases to trimming and J lost 6 bases, with 11 bases between them. The CDR3 DNA reads as TGTGCCAGTAGTATCAGGAGTCGGTCCGGGGAGCTGTTTTTT. It encodes CASSIRSRSGELFF.

Ten or more counts support this clonotype. V is TRBV30 and J is TRBJ1-6; TRBD1 matches at 7 bases. The CDR3 has 14 amino acids. J gave up 6 bases and V 1 base, and 3 bases lay outside the gene matches. Germline V gene sequence: CDR1 GTSNPN, CDR2 SVGIG (reference sequence). The CDR3 loop is CAWSEGQLNSPLHF. CDR3 nucleotides: TGTGCCTGGAGTGAGGGACAGCTTAATTCACCCCTCCACTTT.

This chain connects TRBV6-1 to TRBJ1-2; no clear D. Germline V lookup: CDR1 MNHNS, CDR2 SASEGT. The CDR3 is 14 amino acids. V lost 4 bases to trimming and J lost 6 bases, with 15 bases between them. In DNA form, the CDR3 reads TGTGCCAGCAGTGCCCCGGTAGAGAGGCATGGCTACACCTTC. This sequence encodes CASSAPVERHGYTF.

This clonotype appeared many times. This sequence may be a read error, since a much larger clone differs from it by one base. The chain uses TRBV5-6 and TRBJ1-3; D gene uncertain. Per the germline V gene, CDR1 is SGHDT and CDR2 is YYEEEE. Between the trimmed V and J ends, which lost 4 bases and 0 bases, there was a span of 8 bases. This CDR3 comprises 14 residues. The CDR3 DNA reads TGTGCCAGCAGCCATACAAACTCTGGAAACACCATATATTTT. Translating it yields CASSHTNSGNTIYF.

In this sample, this clonotype turned up many times. The J gene is TRBJ1-2, the V gene TRBV20-1; D remains unclear. V lost 3 bases and J lost 8, with 13 bases in between. Germline V gene sequence: CDR1 DFQATT, CDR2 SNEGSKA (reference sequence). This CDR3 contains 12 residues. CDR3 in amino acids: CSARSGRGGYTF. As DNA, the CDR3 is TGCAGTGCTAGGAGTGGACGTGGGGGCTACACCTTC.

In its sample, this clonotype was seen many times. The J gene is TRBJ1-3, the V gene TRBV28, with a possible D match to TRBD1 (6 bases). The CDR3 is made up of 14 amino acids. The germline V gene has CDR1 MDHEN and CDR2 SYDVKM. Trimming took 6 bases from V and 4 from J, leaving 13 bases between them. CDR3 nucleotide sequence: TGTGCCAGCAGATCTCTCAGGGGAGGAAACACCATATATTTT. This codes for CASRSLRGGNTIYF.

This clonotype was recorded many times. The J gene is TRBJ2-7, the V gene TRBV19; 9 bases map to TRBD1. The CDR3 totals 15 residues. V gave up 3 bases and J gave up 2 bases; unmatched junction bases: 5. Germline V gives CDR1 LNHDA, CDR2 SQIVND (reference sequence). CDR3 protein: CASSMAQGATYEQYF. The CDR3 DNA follows: TGTGCCAGTAGTATGGCACAGGGGGCTACCTACGAGCAGTACTTC.

This clonotype was detected many times. This sequence joins TRBV28 and TRBJ1-2; D call uncertain. From germline, CDR1 is MDHEN and CDR2 SYDVKM. The germline V and J ends were trimmed by 3 bases and 7 bases, with 9 bases remaining between them. The CDR3 contains 12 residues. This CDR3 is CASSFPLGGYTF. The DNA for the CDR3 is TGTGCCAGCAGTTTTCCCTTAGGTGGCTACACCTTC.

A word on this clonotype: Relative to the germline gene, one junction end is altered; a read error may explain this. The rearrangement uses TRBV2 and TRBJ1-2, with D possibly being TRBD1 (6 bases). CDR1 and CDR2 (germline): SNHLY, FYNNEI. The CDR3 is made up of 13 amino acids. The CDR3 DNA reads TGTGCCAGCAGGAAGGGGGTACCCCATGGCTACGCCTTC. Protein sequence: CASRKGVPHGYAF. Together with reference TRBV2 and TRBJ1-2, the CDR3 gives the full variable domain: EPEVTQTPSHQVTQMGQEVILRCVPISNHLYFYWYRQILGQKVEFLVSFYNNEISEKSEIFDDQFSVERPDGSNFTLKIRSTKLEDSAMYFCASRKGVPHGYAFGSGTRLTVV.